This T cell receptor beta chain was documented in a study of cytomegalovirus exposure and HLA in healthy donors. Whole-study findings and limits: Productive rates of about 87% or about 30% were seen for most TCR beta V segments in an earlier analysis.

The study ran its PCR with 60 Vbeta and 13 Jbeta primers. Clones were sequenced by immunoSEQ multiplex PCR, and TCRdb holds only the in-frame ones, with some missing. The sample has about 110,000 clones; roughly 80% are singletons. To note about this clone: Its antigen is currently unknown.

This receptor was obtained from a man aged 30-40 years in good health and CMV-seropositive. Sequencing input: PBMCs.

The CDR3: CASSPLSSGAVYEQYF. CDR3 coding DNA: TGTGCCAGCAGTCCCCTCTCTAGCGGGGCGGTCTACGAGCAGTACTTC. This rearrangement joins TRBV27 to TRBJ2-7; 9 nucleotides agree with TRBD2. The CDR3 has 16 residues. With V trimmed by 5 bases and J by 3 bases, 11 bases remained unmatched. Germline values: CDR1 MNHEY, CDR2 SMNVEV (reference sequence).